This is a list of T cell receptor beta chains from one sample in a study of shared clonotypes between healthy human individuals. Sequencing used immunoSEQ multiplex PCR; TCRdb keeps in-frame clones, though not all of them. The sample records about 710,000 clones, more than 70% being singletons. The specimen sequenced was memory CD4+ T cells sorted from blood. The receptors shown here come from a woman aged 30 to 39 in good health. Each CDR3 is given with its conserved first and last residue. Each record gives: J gene, clone size, D gene, V gene, CDR3 protein, CDR3 DNA. A D gene is named only where the DNA matches it firmly. Clone size is given for some rows only: seen once, a few or many times, or a class if the clone is expanded.

TRBJ2-1 | - | - | TRBV6-6 | CASRRGDYYNEQFF | TGTGCCAGCAGAAGGGGGGACTATTACAATGAGCAGTTCTTC
TRBJ2-5 | - | TRBD2 | TRBV18 | CASSPPLAGSQETQYF | TGTGCCAGCTCACCACCCCTAGCGGGAAGCCAAGAGACCCAGTACTTC
TRBJ1-5 | few | - | TRBV28 | CASRTNGNQPQHF | TGTGCCAGCAGAACAAACGGCAATCAGCCCCAGCATTTT
TRBJ1-3 | - | - | TRBV10-3 | CAISATDSGNTIYF | TGTGCCATCAGTGCCACAGACTCTGGAAACACCATATATTTT
TRBJ2-7 | - | TRBD2 | TRBV7-8 | CASSLAVIAGGYEQYF | TGTGCCAGCAGCTTAGCGGTTATAGCGGGAGGCTACGAGCAGTACTTC
TRBJ2-7 | - | - | TRBV18 | CASSPGYYEQYF | TGTGCCAGCTCACCCGGGTACTACGAGCAGTACTTC
TRBJ1-5 | once | - | TRBV11-2 | CASSFGRYSNQPQHF | TGTGCCAGCAGCTTCGGCAGGTATAGCAATCAGCCCCAGCATTTT
TRBJ1-1 | - | - | TRBV18 | CASSTGGGTNTEAFF | TGTGCCAGCTCAACTGGAGGAGGGACCAACACTGAAGCTTTCTTT
TRBJ1-4 | - | TRBD1 | TRBV11-2 | CASSLGRGHATNEKLFF | TGTGCCAGCAGCTTGGGAAGGGGGCATGCAACTAATGAAAAACTGTTTTTT
TRBJ2-7 | - | - | TRBV5-1 | CASSLVGATNYEQYF | TGCGCCAGCAGCTTGGTAGGGGCGACTAATTACGAGCAGTACTTC
TRBJ2-7 | few | TRBD2 | TRBV18 | CASARTSGSHEQYF | TGTGCCAGCGCCCGGACTAGCGGGAGCCACGAGCAGTACTTC
TRBJ2-1 | - | - | TRBV27 | CASSSLRLARGGDEQFF | TGTGCCAGCAGTTCCCTCCGCCTCGCGCGAGGAGGGGATGAGCAGTTCTTC
TRBJ1-5 | - | TRBD1 | TRBV9 | CASSPGQGGSPQHF | TGTGCCAGCAGCCCGGGACAGGGAGGTTCACCCCAGCATTTT
TRBJ2-5 | few | TRBD1 | TRBV15 | CATSRAQGYQETQYF | TGTGCCACCAGCAGAGCACAGGGGTACCAAGAGACCCAGTACTTC
TRBJ2-3 | - | - | TRBV7-9 | CASSALTGEWVDTQYF | TGTGCCAGCAGCGCCCTTACGGGGGAGTGGGTAGATACGCAGTATTTT
TRBJ2-3 | many | TRBD2 | TRBV7-3 | CASSHHGLAGGDTQYF | TGTGCCAGCAGCCACCACGGACTAGCGGGAGGCGATACGCAGTATTTT
TRBJ2-1 | few | TRBD2 | TRBV4-2 | CASSQDFTSGSNEQFF | TGTGCCAGCAGCCAAGATTTTACTAGCGGCAGCAATGAGCAGTTCTTC
TRBJ2-7 | few | TRBD2 | TRBV19 | CASSGAGGSHEQYF | TGTGCCAGTAGTGGGGCGGGAGGATCCCACGAGCAGTACTTC
TRBJ2-7 | once | - | TRBV28 | CASSWPTGLSYEQYF | TGTGCCAGCAGTTGGCCGACAGGCCTATCCTACGAGCAGTACTTC
TRBJ2-3 | - | - | TRBV7-2 | CASSPSRVDTQYF | TGTGCCAGCAGCCCCTCGAGGGTCGATACGCAGTATTTT
TRBJ2-4 | - | - | TRBV11-3 | CASSLAPENIQYF | TGTGCCAGCAGCTTAGCACCAGAAAACATTCAGTACTTC
TRBJ2-2 | - | TRBD2 | TRBV7-2 | CASSLGSGANTGELFF | TGTGCCAGCAGCTTAGGTAGCGGGGCAAACACCGGGGAGCTGTTTTTT
TRBJ1-1 | - | - | TRBV20-1 | CSADRDTEAFF | TGCAGTGCCGACCGGGACACTGAAGCTTTCTTT
TRBJ1-5 | - | - | TRBV28 | CASSFKGTRKNQPQHF | TGTGCCAGCAGTTTCAAAGGTACGAGGAAAAATCAGCCCCAGCATTTT
TRBJ2-5 | few | - | TRBV9 | CASSVGGDSETQYF | TGTGCCAGCAGCGTAGGGGGGGACTCCGAGACCCAGTACTTC
TRBJ2-7 | - | - | TRBV27 | CASSRQGSSYEQYF | TGTGCCAGCAGCCGCCAGGGGAGCTCCTACGAGCAGTACTTC
TRBJ2-1 | - | TRBD1 | TRBV4-1 | CASSQPGQGERTYNEQFF | TGCGCCAGCAGCCAGCCGGGACAGGGAGAGAGGACCTACAATGAGCAGTTCTTC
TRBJ2-2 | - | - | TRBV5-1 | CASSALGGDTGELFF | TGCGCCAGCAGCGCCTTGGGCGGGGACACCGGGGAGCTGTTTTTT
TRBJ2-1 | once | - | TRBV19 | CASSGRTAQSYNEQFF | TGTGCCAGTAGTGGACGGACCGCTCAATCCTACAATGAGCAGTTCTTC
TRBJ2-7 | - | TRBD1 | TRBV28 | CASSTTGGSSYEQYF | TGTGCCAGCAGTACGACAGGGGGGAGCTCCTACGAGCAGTACTTC
TRBJ2-1 | - | - | TRBV28 | CASRREGQGHFNEQFF | TGTGCCAGCAGGCGGGAGGGACAGGGTCATTTCAATGAGCAGTTCTTC
TRBJ2-5 | - | - | TRBV5-1 | CASSLAYQETQYF | TGCGCCAGCAGCTTGGCGTACCAAGAGACCCAGTACTTC
TRBJ2-1 | - | - | TRBV6-1 | CASSEAARVNEQFF | TGTGCCAGCAGTGAAGCGGCCAGGGTGAATGAGCAGTTCTTC
TRBJ2-7 | - | - | TRBV29-1 | CSVTRGEQYF | TGCAGCGTCACTAGGGGCGAGCAGTACTTC
TRBJ2-1 | few | TRBD2 | TRBV27 | CASRLLAGGLNEQFF | TGTGCCAGCAGACTTCTAGCGGGAGGGCTCAATGAGCAGTTCTTC
TRBJ2-5 | - | TRBD2 | TRBV28 | CASKAGGSQETQYF | TGTGCCAGCAAGGCGGGAGGCAGCCAAGAGACCCAGTACTTC
TRBJ2-7 | - | - | TRBV28 | CASSLGPTGRKYEQYF | TGTGCCAGCAGTTTAGGCCCCACTGGGAGGAAGTACGAGCAGTACTTC
TRBJ2-5 | - | TRBD2 | TRBV19 | CASQQAGGPSETQYF | TGTGCCAGTCAACAAGCGGGAGGGCCCTCGGAGACCCAGTACTTC
TRBJ1-2 | - | - | TRBV28 | CASSSLGIIYGYTF | TGTGCCAGCAGTTCGTTAGGGATTATCTATGGCTACACCTTC
TRBJ1-5 | few | - | TRBV6-6 | CASHPTTTGTNQPQHF | TGTGCCAGCCACCCGACTACAACAGGGACCAATCAGCCCCAGCATTTT
TRBJ1-1 | - | TRBD1 | TRBV7-2 | CASSSFQGDTEAFF | TGTGCCAGCAGCTCCTTCCAGGGGGACACTGAAGCTTTCTTT
TRBJ2-3 | - | - | TRBV29-1 | CSVVRAETDTQYF | TGCAGCGTTGTTCGGGCAGAAACAGATACGCAGTATTTT
TRBJ2-1 | few | TRBD2 | TRBV15 | CATSRDQVAGAMNEQFF | TGTGCCACCAGCAGAGATCAGGTAGCGGGAGCGATGAATGAGCAGTTCTTC
TRBJ2-7 | - | - | TRBV27 | CAGNHPGSGGYEQYF | TGTGCCGGCAACCACCCCGGGAGCGGCGGCTACGAGCAGTACTTC
TRBJ1-3 | - | - | TRBV2 | CASSPHWSGNTIYF | TGTGCCAGCAGCCCGCATTGGTCTGGAAACACCATATATTTT
TRBJ2-5 | once | - | TRBV7-9 | CASSLSQRGETQYF | TGTGCCAGCAGCTTATCCCAGCGTGGCGAGACCCAGTACTTC
TRBJ2-3 | once | - | TRBV28 | CASGRQGLRTDTQYF | TGTGCCAGCGGTCGGCAGGGTCTCCGCACAGATACGCAGTATTTT
TRBJ2-3 | - | - | TRBV1 | CTSSQERELVVADTQYF | TGCACCAGCAGCCAAGAGCGGGAGCTAGTTGTAGCAGATACGCAGTATTTT